This T cell receptor (beta chain) comes out of a study of regulatory T cells in long-lasting Graves disease. Between the trimmed V and J ends, which lost 11 bases and 4 bases, there was a span of 15 bases. The length of the CDR3 is 14 residues. The germline gives CDR1 SEHNR, CDR2 FQNEAQ (reference sequence). Time point defined: newly diagnosed GD, antithyroid drugs for less than 3 months. TCR sequences were obtained from RNA taken from PBMCs. CDR3 regions were amplified by Arm-PCR using iRepertoire HTBI primers to build TCR beta libraries. TCRdb analysed the multiplex PCR reads with MiXCR anew, one entry per CDR3 protein. Of about 300,000 distinct CDR3 sequences listed, about 18% are singletons. This clonotype was recorded many times.

The sequence derives from a female donor with Graves disease. The sequencing used peripheral blood mononuclear cells (PBMCs), collected at new diagnosis, from a patient treated with antithyroid drugs. The chain carries TRBV7-9 and TRBJ2-6; possibly TRBD1 for D (5 bases). The CDR3 protein is CAFIGRAGANVLTF. DNA for the CDR3: TGTGCCTTCATAGGCAGGGCCGGGGCCAACGTCCTGACTTTC.